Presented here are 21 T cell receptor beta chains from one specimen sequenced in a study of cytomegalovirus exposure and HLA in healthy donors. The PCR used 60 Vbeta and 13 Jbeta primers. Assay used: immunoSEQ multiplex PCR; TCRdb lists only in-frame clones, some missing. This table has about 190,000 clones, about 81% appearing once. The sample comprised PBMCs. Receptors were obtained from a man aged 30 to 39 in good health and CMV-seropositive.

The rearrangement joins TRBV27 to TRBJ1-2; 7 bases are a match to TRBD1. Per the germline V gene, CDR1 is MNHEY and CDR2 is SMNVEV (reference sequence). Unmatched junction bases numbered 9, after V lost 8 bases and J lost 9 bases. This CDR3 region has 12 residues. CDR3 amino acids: CASGPQGDRYTF. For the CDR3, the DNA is TGTGCCAGCGGCCCCCAGGGGGATCGCTACACCTTC.

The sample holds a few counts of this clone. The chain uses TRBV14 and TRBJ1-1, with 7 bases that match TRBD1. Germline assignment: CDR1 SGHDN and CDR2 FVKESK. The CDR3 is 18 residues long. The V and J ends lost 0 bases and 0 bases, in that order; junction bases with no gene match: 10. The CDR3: CASSQDPSWGQLNTEAFF. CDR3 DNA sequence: TGTGCCAGCAGCCAAGATCCAAGCTGGGGACAGTTGAACACTGAAGCTTTCTTT.

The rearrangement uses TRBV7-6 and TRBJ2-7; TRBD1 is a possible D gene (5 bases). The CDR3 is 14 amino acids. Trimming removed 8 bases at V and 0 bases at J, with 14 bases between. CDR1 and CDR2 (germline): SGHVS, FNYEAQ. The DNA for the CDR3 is TGTGCCAGCTTGGTCCCAGGGCACTCCTACGAGCAGTACTTC. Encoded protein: CASLVPGHSYEQYF.

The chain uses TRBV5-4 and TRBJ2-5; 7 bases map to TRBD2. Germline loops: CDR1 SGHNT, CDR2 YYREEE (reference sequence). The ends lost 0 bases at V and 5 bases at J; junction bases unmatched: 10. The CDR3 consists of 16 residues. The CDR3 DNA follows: TGTGCCAGCAGCTTGGAGACCAGCGGGATAGGGGAGACCCAGTACTTC. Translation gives CASSLETSGIGETQYF.

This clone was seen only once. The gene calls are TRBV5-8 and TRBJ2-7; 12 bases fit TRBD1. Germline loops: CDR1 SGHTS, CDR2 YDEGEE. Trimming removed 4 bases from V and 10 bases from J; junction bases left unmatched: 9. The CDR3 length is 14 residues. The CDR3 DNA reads TGTGCCAGCAGCAACCGGGACAGGGGGCCCCTCCAGTACTTC. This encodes CASSNRDRGPLQYF.

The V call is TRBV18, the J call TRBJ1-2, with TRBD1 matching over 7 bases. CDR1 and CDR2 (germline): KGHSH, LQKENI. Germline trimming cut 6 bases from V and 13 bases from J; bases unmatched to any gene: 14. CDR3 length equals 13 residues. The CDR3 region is CASSPGTDGQATF. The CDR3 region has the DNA TGTGCCAGCTCCCCAGGGACAGACGGACAAGCCACCTTC.

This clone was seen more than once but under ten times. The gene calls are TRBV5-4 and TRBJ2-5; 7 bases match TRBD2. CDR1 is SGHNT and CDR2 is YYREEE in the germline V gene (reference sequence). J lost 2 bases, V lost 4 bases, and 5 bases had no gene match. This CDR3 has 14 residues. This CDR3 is CASSRTGGQETQYF. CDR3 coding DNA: TGTGCCAGCAGCCGCACGGGGGGACAAGAGACCCAGTACTTC.

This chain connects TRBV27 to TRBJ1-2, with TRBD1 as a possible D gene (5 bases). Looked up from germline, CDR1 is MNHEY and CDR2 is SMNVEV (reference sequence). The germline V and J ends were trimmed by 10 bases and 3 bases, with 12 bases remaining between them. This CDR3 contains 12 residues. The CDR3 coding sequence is TGTGCCACCAGAAGGGGTGACTATGGCTACACCTTC. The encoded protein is CATRRGDYGYTF.

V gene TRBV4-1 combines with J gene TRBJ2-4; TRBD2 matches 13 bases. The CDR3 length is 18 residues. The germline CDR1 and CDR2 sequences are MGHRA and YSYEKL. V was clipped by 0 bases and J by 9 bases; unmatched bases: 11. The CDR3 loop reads CASSQEPQTSGGRGIQYF. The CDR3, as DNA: TGCGCCAGCAGCCAAGAACCCCAGACTAGCGGGGGGAGGGGCATTCAGTACTTC.

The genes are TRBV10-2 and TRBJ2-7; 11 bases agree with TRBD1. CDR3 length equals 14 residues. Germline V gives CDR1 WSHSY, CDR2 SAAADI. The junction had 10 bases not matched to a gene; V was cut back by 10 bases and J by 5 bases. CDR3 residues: CATTRGQGVHEQYF. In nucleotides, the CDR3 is TGCGCCACCACACGGGGACAGGGGGTCCACGAGCAGTACTTC.

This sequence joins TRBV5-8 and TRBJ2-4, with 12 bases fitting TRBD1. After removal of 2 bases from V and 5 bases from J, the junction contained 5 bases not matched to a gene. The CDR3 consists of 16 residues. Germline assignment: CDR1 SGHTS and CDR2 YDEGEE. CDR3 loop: CASSFRDRGLQNIQYF. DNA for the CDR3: TGTGCCAGCAGCTTTCGGGACAGGGGGCTGCAAAACATTCAGTACTTC.

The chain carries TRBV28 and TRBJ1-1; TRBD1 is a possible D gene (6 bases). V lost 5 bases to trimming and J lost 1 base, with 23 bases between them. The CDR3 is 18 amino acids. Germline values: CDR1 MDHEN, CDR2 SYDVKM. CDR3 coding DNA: TGTGCCAGCAGTAACCGGCAGGGGATACGGATAGGGAACACTGAAGCTTTCTTT. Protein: CASSNRQGIRIGNTEAFF.

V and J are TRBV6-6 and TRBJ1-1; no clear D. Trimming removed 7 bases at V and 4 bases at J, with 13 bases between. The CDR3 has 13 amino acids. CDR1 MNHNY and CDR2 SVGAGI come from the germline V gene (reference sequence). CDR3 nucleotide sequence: TGTGCCAGCACGGCCTTAAGGAGCACTGAAGCTTTCTTT. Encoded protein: CASTALRSTEAFF.

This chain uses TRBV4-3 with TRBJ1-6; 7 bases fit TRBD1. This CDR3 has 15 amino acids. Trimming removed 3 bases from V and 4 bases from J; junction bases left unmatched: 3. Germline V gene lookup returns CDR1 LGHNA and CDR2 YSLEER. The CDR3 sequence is CASSQGQTYNSPLHF. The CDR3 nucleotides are TGCGCCAGCAGCCAGGGACAGACTTATAATTCACCCCTCCACTTT.

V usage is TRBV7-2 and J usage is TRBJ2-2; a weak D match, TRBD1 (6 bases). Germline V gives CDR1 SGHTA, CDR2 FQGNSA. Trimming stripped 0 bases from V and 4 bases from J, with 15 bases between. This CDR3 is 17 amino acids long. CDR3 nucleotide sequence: TGTGCCAGCAGCTTAGCGCTAGGACAGAGCTTCACCGGGGAGCTGTTTTTT. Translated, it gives CASSLALGQSFTGELFF. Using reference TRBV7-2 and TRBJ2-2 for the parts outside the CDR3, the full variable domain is GAGVSQSPSNKVTEKGKDVELRCDPISGHTALYWYRQSLGQGLEFLIYFQGNSAPDKSGLPSDRFSAERTGGSVSTLTIQRTQQEDSAVYLCASSLALGQSFTGELFFGEGSRLTVL.

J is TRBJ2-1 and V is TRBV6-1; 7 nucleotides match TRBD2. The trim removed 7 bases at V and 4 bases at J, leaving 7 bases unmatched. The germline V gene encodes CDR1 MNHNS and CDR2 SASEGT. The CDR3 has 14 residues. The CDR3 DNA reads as TGTGCCAGCACCGAAAGCGGGGTTTACAATGAGCAGTTCTTC. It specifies CASTESGVYNEQFF.

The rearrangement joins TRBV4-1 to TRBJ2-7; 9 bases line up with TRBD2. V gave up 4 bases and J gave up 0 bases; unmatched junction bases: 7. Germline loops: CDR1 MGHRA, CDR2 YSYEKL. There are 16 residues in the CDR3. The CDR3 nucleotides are TGCGCCAGCAGCCGTTCTCCGGGACTAGCCTCCTACGAGCAGTACTTC. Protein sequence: CASSRSPGLASYEQYF.

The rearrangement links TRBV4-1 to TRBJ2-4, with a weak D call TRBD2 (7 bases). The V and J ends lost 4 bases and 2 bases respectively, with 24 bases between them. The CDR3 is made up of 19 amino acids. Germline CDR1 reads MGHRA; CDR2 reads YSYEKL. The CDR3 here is CASSPGKGGGPLTKNIQYF. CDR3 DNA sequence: TGCGCCAGCAGCCCGGGAAAGGGGGGGGGCCCCTTGACCAAAAACATTCAGTACTTC.

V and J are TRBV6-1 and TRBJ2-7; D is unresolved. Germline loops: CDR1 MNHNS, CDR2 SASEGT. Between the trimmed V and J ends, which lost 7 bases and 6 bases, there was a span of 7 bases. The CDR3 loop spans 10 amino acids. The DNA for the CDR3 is TGTGCCAGCAACAAACCCGAGCAGTACTTC. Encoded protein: CASNKPEQYF.

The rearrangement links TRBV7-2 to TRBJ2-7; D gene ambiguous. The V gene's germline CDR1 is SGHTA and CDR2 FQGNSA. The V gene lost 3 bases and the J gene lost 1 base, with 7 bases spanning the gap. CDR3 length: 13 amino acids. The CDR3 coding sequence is TGTGCCAGCAGCTTCTCTCAGTCCTACGAGCAGTACTTC. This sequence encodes CASSFSQSYEQYF.

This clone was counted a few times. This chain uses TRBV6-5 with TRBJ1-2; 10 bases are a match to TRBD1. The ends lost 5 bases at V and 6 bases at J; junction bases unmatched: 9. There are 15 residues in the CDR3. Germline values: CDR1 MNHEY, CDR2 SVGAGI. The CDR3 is CASSRTGGPPHGYTF. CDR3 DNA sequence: TGTGCCAGCAGTAGGACAGGGGGGCCGCCACATGGCTACACCTTC.